This T cell receptor (beta chain) was retrieved from a study of identifying expanded T cells in peripheral blood (dated 2019 in TCRdb). Study-wide context: Four technical replicates, made by sequencing separate aliquots from the same pool of genomic DNA, were compared pairwise. Study-level results and caveats: The binomial model flagged about 1.1 differentially abundant clones between technical replicates but around 15 over around 2 weeks and approximately 18 over four weeks. The authors expected that over much longer intervals, such as months to years, biological variance in healthy repertoires might increase even further. Across all healthy-donor time intervals, the beta-binomial model significantly cut both the number of clones called differentially abundant and the false-positive rate. For all healthy donors, the variance in clone template counts between two-week samples rose significantly as total template count increased.

Notes on this clone: Its antigen target is currently unknown. No per-base quality is available; no much larger clone lies one base away.

Looking up the germline V gene (reference sequence) yields CDR1 MNHEY and CDR2 SMNVEV. Its CDR3 holds 18 amino acids, cysteine through phenylalanine. The CDR3 DNA has 54 bases and is translated from base 1. The germline V end is reduced by 1 base and the J end by 1 base; junction bases left unmatched: 5. During the collection period, no infections or other immune events were recorded for the healthy donors. To calibrate time-dependent variance in a beta-binomial model of T-cell clone differential abundance, blood repertoires from healthy donors were used as a training cohort. There were roughly 10 healthy donors in the training cohort, of whom 3 were female and 7 were male. The donors were between roughly 25 and 70 years old, with an average age of about 45 years. Whole blood, obtained from a commercial supplier, was collected from each healthy donor at three time points spaced approximately two weeks apart. For immunosequencing, genomic DNA was extracted from unsorted whole blood.

The immunoSEQ Assay, which uses bias-controlled multiplex PCR amplification of genomic DNA, was used to profile TCRbeta CDR3 regions. On the authors' methods: The absolute abundance of each unique TCRbeta CDR3 region was quantified after sequences were collapsed and filtered. Differential abundance was assessed using a binomial (Fisher-equivalent) model and a beta-binomial model in which time-dependent variance fitted from healthy donors was added. Clones with fewer than 5 combined templates were excluded, and clones with Benjamini-Hochberg FDR below 0.01 were called differentially abundant. Using the form v = (b*log(k)+a)^2, the beta-binomial variance was modeled as a function of the total template count across the two samples. Drawn from immuneACCESS, this table holds only the in-frame rearrangements with V and J called that TCRdb kept. Clones are partly lost; checked studies trace under half to an unresolved V gene and leave the rest unexplained. Clone size and V and J calls were adopted from that table, with D and trimming inferred from the DNA. The sample table records 81,000 or so clones; 65% to 85% of these occur just once. The ten most abundant clones make up 15% to 20% of the sample.

The rearranged segments are TRBV27 and TRBJ1-5; 12 bases in the junction line up with TRBD1. The sequencing input was blood. The TCR originated in a person aged 18-70 years in good health. The sequenced DNA is TGTGCCAGCAGTTTATTCGGGACAGGGGGCGCGAGCAATCAGCCCCAGCATTTT. This yields the protein CASSLFGTGGASNQPQHF.